Below are 26 T cell receptor beta chains sequenced from a single sample in a study of blood T cell repertoires in COVID-19. Some clones are missing from TCRdb's copy, which holds only in-frame ones; the method was immunoSEQ multiplex PCR. The sample consists of around 160,000 clones, approximately 86% of them appearing once. Sequenced: peripheral blood. These receptors all come from a woman aged 40 to 50 with active or convalescent COVID-19.

Concerning this clone: Within the sample, other DNA sequences also encode this same CDR3. The J gene is TRBJ1-3, the V gene TRBV5-1; a weak D match, TRBD1 (6 bases). Germline CDR1 is SGHRS and CDR2 is YFSETQ. V was cut by 4 bases and J by 0 bases, with 8 bases left in between. This CDR3 comprises 14 residues. The CDR3, as DNA: TGCGCCAGCAGCCCGACAGGCTCTGGAAACACCATATATTTT. Translation gives CASSPTGSGNTIYF. Variable domain in full (rest from reference TRBV5-1 and TRBJ1-3): KAGVTQTPRYLIKTRGQQVTLSCSPISGHRSVSWYQQTPGQGLQFLFEYFSETQRNKGNFPGRFSGRQFSNSRSEMNVSTLELGDSALYLCASSPTGSGNTIYFGEGSWLTVV.

This clone appeared a single time. The CDR3 is CASSGTRPNWPDTQYF. The CDR3 DNA follows: TGTGCCAGCAGTGGCACGAGGCCTAATTGGCCAGATACGCAGTATTTT. This chain connects TRBV6-1 to TRBJ2-3; no firm D call. The CDR3 loop spans 16 amino acids. Looked up from germline, CDR1 is MNHNS and CDR2 is SASEGT. Trimming took 4 bases from V and 4 from J, leaving 18 bases between them.

The rearrangement uses TRBV28 and TRBJ2-7; 9 nucleotides match TRBD2. V lost 5 bases, J lost 5 bases, and 4 bases stayed unmatched. From germline, CDR1 is MDHEN and CDR2 SYDVKM. The CDR3 spans 13 residues. This chain's CDR3 is CASSQRGAHEQYF. The DNA of the CDR3 is TGTGCCAGCAGTCAGCGGGGGGCCCACGAGCAGTACTTC.

This clone was recorded once. The CDR3 DNA follows: TGCAGCGTTGAAGTAAGGGGCCAAAGCTCCTACGAGCAGTACTTC. This sequence encodes CSVEVRGQSSYEQYF. The genes are TRBV29-1 and TRBJ2-7, with D perhaps TRBD1 (5 bases). The CDR3 consists of 15 residues. V gave up 1 base and J gave up 0 bases, with 13 bases separating them. Germline values: CDR1 SQVTM, CDR2 ANQGSEA.

This sequence joins TRBV19 and TRBJ1-4; 9 nucleotides agree with TRBD1. The CDR3 has 15 residues. Germline V gene data show CDR1 as LNHDA and CDR2 as SQIVND (reference sequence). V was pared by 3 bases and J by 3 bases, with 2 bases of the junction left unmatched. This CDR3 is CASSMRTGANEKLFF. The CDR3 nucleotides are TGTGCCAGTAGTATGCGGACAGGGGCTAATGAAAAACTGTTTTTT. Complete variable domain (other parts from reference TRBV19 and TRBJ1-4): DGGITQSPKYLFRKEGQNVTLSCEQNLNHDAMYWYRQDPGQGLRLIYYSQIVNDFQKGDIAEGYSVSREKKESFPLTVTSAQKNPTAFYLCASSMRTGANEKLFFGSGTQLSVL.

The chain joins TRBV10-3 to TRBJ2-7; D gene ambiguous. This CDR3 contains 14 residues. V was trimmed by 3 bases and J by 4 bases, leaving 13 bases between them. CDR1 and CDR2 from the germline V gene are ENHRY and SYGVKD. The CDR3 sequence is CAISDQEIVYEQYF. The CDR3 DNA follows: TGTGCCATCAGTGATCAGGAAATCGTGTACGAGCAGTACTTC.

The chain's CDR3 is CASSFNRETANSPLHF. The CDR3 region has the DNA TGCGCCAGCAGCTTCAACAGGGAAACCGCTAATTCACCCCTCCACTTT. The rearrangement joins TRBV5-1 to TRBJ1-6; maybe TRBD1 (6 bases). There are 16 residues in the CDR3. The V end lost 2 bases, the J end lost 6 bases, and 15 bases lay between the germline ends. Germline V gives CDR1 SGHRS, CDR2 YFSETQ.

The rearrangement links TRBV2 to TRBJ2-1; possibly TRBD2 for D (5 bases). This CDR3 has 13 amino acids. The germline CDR1 and CDR2 sequences are SNHLY and FYNNEI. Trimming cost V 3 bases and J 10 bases, with 13 bases left between them. The CDR3 loop is CASSEAVSGEQFF. CDR3 nucleotide sequence: TGTGCCAGCAGTGAGGCAGTGAGCGGAGAGCAGTTCTTC.

The J gene is TRBJ1-4, the V gene TRBV10-3; D gene unclear. Germline V gene lookup returns CDR1 ENHRY and CDR2 SYGVKD. Trimming cost V 5 bases and J 7 bases, with 14 bases left between them. The CDR3 totals 14 residues. In nucleotides, the CDR3 is TGTGCCATCAGTAACTCGAAGGGAGGTGAAAAACTGTTTTTT. This sequence encodes CAISNSKGGEKLFF.

The genes are TRBV4-1 and TRBJ1-5; D remains ambiguous. This CDR3 has 18 residues. V was cut by 0 bases and J by 0 bases, with 15 bases left in between. The V gene's germline CDR1 is MGHRA and CDR2 YSYEKL. The CDR3 loop is CASSQDSAGYVSNQPQHF. CDR3 nucleotide sequence: TGCGCCAGCAGCCAAGATTCGGCAGGATACGTTAGCAATCAGCCCCAGCATTTT.

This rearrangement joins TRBV28 to TRBJ2-4; 13 bases agree with TRBD2. Per germline, CDR1 MDHEN and CDR2 SYDVKM. This CDR3 spans 18 amino acids. The V segment lost 3 bases and the J segment 5 bases; nucleotides outside the gene matches: 10. CDR3 protein: CASSFPYRTSGSQNIQYF. The CDR3 coding sequence is TGTGCCAGCAGTTTCCCTTATCGGACTAGCGGGAGCCAAAACATTCAGTACTTC.

The chain recombines TRBV5-6 with TRBJ1-1; D gene uncertain. V lost 4 bases and J lost 5, with 18 bases in between. This CDR3 is 15 amino acids long. The germline CDR1 and CDR2 sequences are SGHDT and YYEEEE. The CDR3 DNA sequence: TGTGCCAGCAGCCCCCCAGGCAGAAGAAGGACTGAAGCTTTCTTT. Its translation: CASSPPGRRRTEAFF.

The chain joins TRBV3-1 (or the pseudogene TRBV3-2) to TRBJ2-7; possible D gene TRBD2, 5 bases. The CDR3 contains 16 residues. Trimming pared 0 bases from V and 2 bases from J, leaving 14 bases between. Germline CDR1 is LGHDT and CDR2 is YNNKEL (reference sequence). In nucleotides, the CDR3 is TGTGCCAGCAGCCAAGATCGGGGTACCCCCGCCTACGAGCAGTACTTC. Protein product: CASSQDRGTPAYEQYF.

This chain connects TRBV25-1 to TRBJ1-2; D perhaps matches TRBD1 (6 bases). CDR1 and CDR2 (germline): MGHDK, SYGVNS. The CDR3 spans 15 residues. Trimming took off 5 bases at V and 2 bases at J, with 15 bases between the two ends. CDR3 DNA: TGTGCCAGCAGTCCCCGGGACACCCAAAACTATGGCTACACCTTC. This gives the protein CASSPRDTQNYGYTF.

The rearrangement joins TRBV19 to TRBJ1-4; the D is unclear. CDR3 length: 15 residues. Germline loops: CDR1 LNHDA, CDR2 SQIVND (reference sequence). The germline V and J ends were trimmed by 6 bases and 7 bases, with 18 bases remaining between them. CDR3 amino acids: CASSPREGKREKLFF. The CDR3 region has the DNA TGTGCCAGTAGCCCTCGGGAAGGGAAGCGTGAAAAACTGTTTTTT.

The rearrangement uses TRBV27 and TRBJ2-7; D unclear. Trimming cost V 2 bases and J 3 bases, with 8 bases left between them. Germline V gives CDR1 MNHEY, CDR2 SMNVEV (reference sequence). The CDR3 runs 13 residues. CDR3 sequence reads: CASSLAPLYEQYF. The DNA of the CDR3 is TGTGCCAGCAGTTTAGCGCCCCTCTACGAGCAGTACTTC.

The chain combines TRBV9 with TRBJ2-1, with 8 positions matching TRBD2. Trimming cost V 0 bases and J 9 bases; bases outside gene matches: 14. Germline assignment: CDR1 SGDLS and CDR2 YYNGEE. CDR3 length: 17 residues. Here the CDR3 reads CASSVAAVAGGKGEQFF. DNA for the CDR3: TGTGCCAGCAGCGTAGCTGCTGTGGCGGGAGGAAAGGGTGAGCAGTTCTTC.

The V and J genes are TRBV11-2 and TRBJ2-7; the D gene is possibly TRBD1 (6 bases). Germline V gene sequence: CDR1 SGHAT, CDR2 FQNNGV. With 5 bases removed from V and 0 bases from J, the gap between germline ends came to 17 bases. CDR3 length: 16 residues. The CDR3 spells CASSPALGALSYEQYF. The CDR3 DNA reads as TGTGCCAGCAGCCCCGCCCTGGGGGCCCTCTCCTACGAGCAGTACTTC.

The rearrangement joins TRBV2 to TRBJ1-6; TRBD1 agrees at 9 bases. The ends lost 6 bases at V and 9 bases at J; junction bases unmatched: 6. This CDR3 comprises 14 residues. Germline-derived CDR1 and CDR2 are SNHLY and FYNNEI. The DNA of the CDR3 is TGTGCCAGCAGCGGAGGGACAGGGCTTTCACCCCTCCACTTT. Translation: CASSGGTGLSPLHF.

This chain uses TRBV20-1 with TRBJ1-5, with 11 bases aligning to TRBD1. The CDR3 has 15 residues. Germline trimming cut 3 bases from V and 7 bases from J; bases unmatched to any gene: 8. CDR1 and CDR2 (germline): DFQATT, SNEGSKA (reference sequence). Written as DNA, the CDR3 is TGCAGTGCTAGTCTGTTCGGGACAGGGGGACAGCCCCAGCATTTT. It is translated as CSASLFGTGGQPQHF.

The gene calls are TRBV15 and TRBJ1-1; D is undetermined. Germline CDR1 LNHNV, CDR2 YYDKDF (reference sequence). This CDR3 region has 14 residues. Trimming left V 4 bases short and J 5 bases short, with 14 bases between. The CDR3 DNA sequence: TGTGCCACCAGCACAACCGGCCCGAGGACTGAAGCTTTCTTT. Translating gives CATSTTGPRTEAFF.

The rearrangement joins TRBV19 to TRBJ1-2; 7 nucleotides line up with TRBD1. The CDR3 consists of 14 residues. In germline, CDR1 is LNHDA, CDR2 SQIVND (reference sequence). The V segment lost 4 bases and the J segment 4 bases; nucleotides outside the gene matches: 6. DNA for the CDR3: TGTGCCAGTAGTACCCGACAGGGACGCTATGGCTACACCTTC. Translated, it gives CASSTRQGRYGYTF.

J is TRBJ1-2 and V is TRBV12-3 or TRBV12-4; perhaps TRBD1 as D (6 bases). The ends were cut back, 2 bases at V and 6 bases at J, with 10 bases in the middle. This CDR3 region has 13 residues. The CDR3: CASSLSGHNGYTF. The DNA of the CDR3 is TGTGCCAGCAGTTTATCGGGACACAATGGCTACACCTTC.

V usage is TRBV29-1 and J usage is TRBJ2-7; D might be TRBD2 (5 bases). This CDR3 contains 12 residues. CDR1 is SQVTM and CDR2 is ANQGSEA in the germline V gene. V was cut by 4 bases and J by 5 bases, with 12 bases left in between. CDR3 bases: TGCAGCGTTGGACACCGAGGGAACGAGCAGTACTTC. This sequence encodes CSVGHRGNEQYF.

The V and J genes are TRBV7-2 and TRBJ1-3; 8 bases match TRBD1. The CDR3 contains 15 residues. The junction had 2 bases not matched to a gene; V was cut back by 0 bases and J by 4 bases. The germline gives CDR1 SGHTA, CDR2 FQGNSA. CDR3 region: CASSLARTGGNTIYF. CDR3 nucleotide sequence: TGTGCCAGCAGCTTAGCGCGGACAGGGGGAAACACCATATATTTT. The full variable domain, its missing parts supplied by reference TRBV7-2 and TRBJ1-3, is GAGVSQSPSNKVTEKGKDVELRCDPISGHTALYWYRQSLGQGLEFLIYFQGNSAPDKSGLPSDRFSAERTGGSVSTLTIQRTQQEDSAVYLCASSLARTGGNTIYFGEGSWLTVV.

J is TRBJ2-3 and V is TRBV28; 12 positions match TRBD2. Looked up from germline, CDR1 is MDHEN and CDR2 is SYDVKM. V trimming: 5 bases; J trimming: 1 base; junction bases outside the gene matches: 19. CDR3 length: 21 residues. In DNA form, the CDR3 reads TGTGCCAGCAGTCCCCTCCCCCCTAGCGGGGGGGCCGGTACAGGCACAGATACGCAGTATTTT. This translates into CASSPLPPSGGAGTGTDTQYF.